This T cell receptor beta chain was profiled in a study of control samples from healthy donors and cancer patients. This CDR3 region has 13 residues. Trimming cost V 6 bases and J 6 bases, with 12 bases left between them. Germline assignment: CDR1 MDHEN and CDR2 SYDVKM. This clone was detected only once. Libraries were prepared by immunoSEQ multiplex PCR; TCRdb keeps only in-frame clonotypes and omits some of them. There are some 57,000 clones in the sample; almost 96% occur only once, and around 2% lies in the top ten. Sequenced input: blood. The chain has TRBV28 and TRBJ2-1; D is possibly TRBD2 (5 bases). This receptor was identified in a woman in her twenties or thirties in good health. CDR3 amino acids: CASSPAGLNEQFF. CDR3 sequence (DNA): TGTGCCAGCAGCCCCGCCGGACTCAATGAGCAGTTCTTC.